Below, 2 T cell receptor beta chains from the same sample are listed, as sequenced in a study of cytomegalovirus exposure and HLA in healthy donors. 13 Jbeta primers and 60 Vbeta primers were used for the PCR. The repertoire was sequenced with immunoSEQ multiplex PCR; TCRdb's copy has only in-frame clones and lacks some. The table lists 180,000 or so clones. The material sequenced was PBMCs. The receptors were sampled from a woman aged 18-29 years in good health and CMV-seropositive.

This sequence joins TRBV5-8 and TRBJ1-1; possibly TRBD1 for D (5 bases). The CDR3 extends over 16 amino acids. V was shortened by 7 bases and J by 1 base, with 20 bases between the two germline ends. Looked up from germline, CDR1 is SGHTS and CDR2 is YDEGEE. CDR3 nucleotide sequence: TGTGCCAGCGTCTCGGGGGGTCGTTTGTGGAACACTGAAGCTTTCTTT. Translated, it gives CASVSGGRLWNTEAFF.

The CDR3 spells CASGGNGYGYTF. CDR3 DNA: TGTGCCAGCGGGGGGAACGGCTATGGCTACACCTTC. The chain joins TRBV30 to TRBJ1-2, with a possible D match to TRBD1 (5 bases). The CDR3 runs to 12 residues. Trimming cost V 8 bases and J 4 bases, with 14 bases left between them. Germline CDR1 and CDR2: GTSNPN and SVGIG (reference sequence).